The entry below gives a single TCR beta chain sequence along with its context. The CDR3 runs to 13 residues. V shed 3 bases and J shed 3 bases, with 8 bases lying between them. In germline, CDR1 is LNHDA, CDR2 SQIVND (reference sequence). This specimen comes from a study of blood T cell repertoires in COVID-19. Looking at the study overall: The origin of the acute and convalescent COVID-19 samples was the United States, Italy and Spain. PBMCs, B-cell-depleted T cells, or T cells were the source of the cDNA or gDNA that made up the material.

Authors' analysis steps: Reference gene primer amplification yielded estimated nucleated cell counts. Here immunoSEQ multiplex PCR was the method, and the copy in TCRdb shows in-frame clones only, minus some. The DNA was the basis for D and trimming; V, J and clone size are from that table. The table includes more than 25,000 clones, around 80% detected once. This chain connects TRBV19 to TRBJ1-1; D is uncertain. The TCR comes from a human donor in a cohort sampled during active COVID-19. Sequencing was performed on peripheral blood. CDR3 coding DNA: TGTGCCAGTAGTATTAACCGGGACACTGAAGCTTTCTTT. The encoded protein is CASSINRDTEAFF.